What follows are 26 T cell receptor beta chains derived from one specimen sequenced in a study of glioma-infiltrating T cells. The iRepertoire nested amplicon-rescue multiplex PCR amplified TCR alpha and beta CDR3s from RNA. Via MiXCR, TCRdb re-called the multiplex PCR reads, giving one row per CDR3 protein. The table shows 90,000 to 110,000 distinct CDR3 sequences, with 20% to 30% occurring only once. Sequenced input: glioma tissue, nonneoplastic brain tissue, or PBMCs (not recorded which). The receptors shown here come from a human donor with low-grade glioma or glioblastoma, undergoing nonglioma brain surgery, or in good health (not recorded which).

This clonotype was seen many times. This rearrangement joins TRBV29-1 to TRBJ2-3; 8 nucleotides line up with TRBD1. Germline CDR1 and CDR2: SQVTM and ANQGSEA. The V segment lost 3 bases and the J segment 7 bases; nucleotides outside the gene matches: 15. The CDR3 has 16 amino acids. This CDR3 is CSVELSGQGFKNTQYF. In DNA form, the CDR3 reads TGCAGCGTTGAGCTCTCCGGACAGGGTTTTAAAAATACGCAGTATTTT.

This clonotype came up many times. V usage is TRBV29-1 and J usage is TRBJ1-5; a possible D gene is TRBD1 (5 bases). V was clipped by 4 bases and J by 3 bases, with 10 bases between them. From germline, CDR1 is SQVTM and CDR2 ANQGSEA. The CDR3 is 13 amino acids. CDR3 sequence (DNA): TGCAGCGTTGGGGGCAGAGCCAATCAGCCCCAGCATTTT. Protein: CSVGGRANQPQHF.

As for this clonotype: An end of the junction does not agree with germline; a read error may underlie this. This rearrangement joins TRBV7-9 to TRBJ2-1; tentative D call: TRBD2 (7 bases). CDR1 SEHNR and CDR2 FQNEAQ come from the germline V gene (reference sequence). The CDR3 spans 14 residues. CDR3 sequence: CASSSGGGGHEQLF. The CDR3 coding sequence is TGTGCCAGCAGCTCCGGGGGAGGGGGTCATGAGCAGCTCTTC.

This clonotype was seen repeatedly, ten times or more. This chain connects TRBV29-1 to TRBJ2-7, with 7 bases aligning to TRBD1. Germline trimming cut 7 bases from V and 1 base from J; bases unmatched to any gene: 1. This CDR3 is built from 11 residues. In germline, CDR1 is SQVTM, CDR2 ANQGSEA. The DNA for the CDR3 is TGCAGCGGGGGACAGTCCTACGAGCAGTACTTC. Translating it yields CSGGQSYEQYF.

This clonotype was found many times. The gene calls are TRBV7-2 and TRBJ2-7; 8 bases align to TRBD1. The CDR3 totals 13 residues. V was pared by 4 bases and J by 3 bases, with 2 bases of the junction left unmatched. Germline CDR1 and CDR2: SGHTA and FQGNSA. The CDR3 region is CASSWTGNYEQYF. CDR3 sequence (DNA): TGTGCCAGCAGCTGGACAGGGAACTACGAGCAGTACTTC.

Regarding this clonotype: The junction and the germline gene differ at one end; a read error may be behind it. The V call is TRBV18, the J call TRBJ2-3; 8 positions match TRBD1. CDR1 KGHSH and CDR2 LQKENI come from the germline V gene. The CDR3 is made up of 15 amino acids. CDR3 residues: CVSSTQTGDTDTQYF. The CDR3 coding sequence is TGTGTCAGCTCTACACAGACAGGGGACACAGATACGCAGTATTTT.

This clonotype occurred a few times. The chain combines TRBV3-1 with TRBJ2-5; no clear D gene. Trimming left V 5 bases short and J 0 bases short, with 13 bases between. Germline V CDR1 and CDR2: LGHDT, YNNKEL (reference sequence). The CDR3 spans 15 residues. CDR3 in amino acids: CASSEGSRYQETQYF. The CDR3 region has the DNA TGTGCCAGCAGCGAAGGGTCGAGGTACCAAGAGACCCAGTACTTC.

This clonotype has ten or more counts. V is TRBV29-1 and J is TRBJ2-7, with D perhaps matching TRBD2 (6 bases). Germline CDR1 and CDR2: SQVTM and ANQGSEA. There are 12 residues in the CDR3. V was shortened by 6 bases and J by 3 bases, with 12 bases between the two germline ends. CDR3 nucleotide sequence: TGCAGCGTCGCGGGGCAGTTCTACGAGCAGTACTTC. This translates into CSVAGQFYEQYF.

The genes are TRBV30 and TRBJ1-2; D uncertain. The CDR3 has 11 amino acids. The germline gives CDR1 GTSNPN, CDR2 SVGIG (reference sequence). V shed 2 bases and J shed 5 bases, with 6 bases lying between them. In DNA, the CDR3 is TGTGCCTGGAGTAAGGAGTATGGCTACACCTTC. Translated: CAWSKEYGYTF.

Notes on this clonotype: Since a much larger clone is just one base distant, this may be a read error. Here the CDR3 reads CASRIAGVYEQYF. The CDR3, as DNA: TGTGCCAGCAGGATTGCGGGTGTCTACGAGCAGTACTTC. The chain links TRBV28 to TRBJ2-7; tentatively, D is TRBD2 (5 bases). The CDR3 length is 13 residues. V was shortened by 6 bases and J by 3 bases, with 12 bases between the two germline ends. Germline V lookup: CDR1 MDHEN, CDR2 SYDVKM.

The V and J genes are TRBV4-3 and TRBJ2-3; TRBD2 matches 14 bases. CDR3 length: 16 amino acids. CDR1 LGHNA and CDR2 YSLEER come from the germline V gene. V gave up 4 bases and J gave up 11 bases; unmatched junction bases: 11. The CDR3 region has the DNA TGCGCCAGCAGCCCCGGACTAGCGGGAGGACAGAAGGGGCAGTATTTT. Protein product: CASSPGLAGGQKGQYF.

The sample holds many counts of this clonotype. CDR3 residues: CASSGTAYGYTF. The CDR3 DNA follows: TGTGCCAGCAGTGGGACGGCGTATGGCTACACCTTC. The chain uses TRBV2 and TRBJ1-2; no definite D call. V dropped 4 bases and J dropped 5 bases, with 8 bases sitting between them. The CDR3 runs to 12 residues. Germline V CDR1 and CDR2: SNHLY, FYNNEI.

This clonotype was found many times. The chain is built from TRBV11-1 and TRBJ2-1; D call uncertain. Germline V gives CDR1 SGHAT, CDR2 FQDESV (reference sequence). V was shortened by 1 base and J by 0 bases, with 7 bases between the two germline ends. This CDR3 contains 15 residues. The CDR3 DNA reads as TGTGCCAGCAGCTTAGGGCGGCACTCCTACAATGAGCAGTTCTTC. Its protein is CASSLGRHSYNEQFF.

This clonotype was seen only a few times. This chain uses TRBV19 with TRBJ1-5; D call uncertain. The CDR3 sequence is 12 residues long. The V gene lost 4 bases and the J gene lost 4 bases, with 5 bases spanning the gap. Germline V CDR1 and CDR2: LNHDA, SQIVND (reference sequence). The CDR3 DNA reads as TGTGCCAGTAGTACCATGAATCAGCCCCAGCATTTT. This gives the protein CASSTMNQPQHF.

At least ten counts were recorded for this clonotype. V and J are TRBV6-5 and TRBJ2-1; D not resolved. Germline V gene sequence: CDR1 MNHEY, CDR2 SVGAGI. Trimming shortened V by 2 bases and J by 5 bases, and 7 bases separated the two germline ends. The CDR3 is 13 residues long. CDR3 protein: CASSYRVNNEQFF. CDR3 DNA: TGTGCCAGCAGTTACAGGGTTAACAATGAGCAGTTCTTC.

Of note for this clonotype: The germline gene is not matched at one end of the junction; a read error may be the cause. This rearrangement joins TRBV9 to TRBJ2-7, with 12 bases fitting TRBD2. The CDR3 is 16 residues long. The germline V gene encodes CDR1 SGDLS and CDR2 YYNGEE. The CDR3 here is CASSALGTSGLYKQYF. CDR3 in DNA: TGTGCCAGCAGCGCCCTCGGGACTAGCGGGCTCTACAAGCAGTACTTC.

The rearrangement links TRBV29-1 to TRBJ2-5; D uncertain. V lost 5 bases, J lost 1 base, and 8 bases lay in between. There are 12 residues in the CDR3. Per germline, CDR1 SQVTM and CDR2 ANQGSEA. CDR3 sequence (DNA): TGCAGCGTTTCATGGTTCCAAGAGACCCAGTACTTC. It is translated as CSVSWFQETQYF.

In the case of this clonotype: This CDR3 fails to terminate in the conserved phenylalanine or tryptophan, so it likely reflects a read error. V gene TRBV4-3 combines with J gene TRBJ2-1, with 9 bases matching TRBD2. The J segment lost 3 bases and the V segment lost 4 bases, leaving 7 bases of the junction unmatched. The CDR3 contains 16 residues. The V gene's germline CDR1 is LGHNA and CDR2 YSLEER. CDR3 DNA: TGCGCCAGCAGCCTGGCGGGGGGGGGTGGCTACAATGAGCAGTTCTTA. Its protein product is CASSLAGGGGYNEQFL.

This clonotype was counted many times. The CDR3 DNA sequence: TGTGCCAGCAGCTCTTCGACGTACTATGGCTACACCTTC. It translates to CASSSSTYYGYTF. The chain is built from TRBV7-2 and TRBJ1-2; D ambiguous. The germline V and J ends were trimmed by 4 bases and 3 bases, with 9 bases remaining between them. CDR3 length equals 13 residues. Germline V gene sequence: CDR1 SGHTA, CDR2 FQGNSA.

This clonotype has more than one count but fewer than ten. V and J are TRBV29-1 and TRBJ2-2; D is unclear. V dropped 4 bases and J dropped 2 bases, with 5 bases sitting between them. Looked up from germline, CDR1 is SQVTM and CDR2 is ANQGSEA. The CDR3 has 12 residues. CDR3 sequence: CSVGQNTGELFF. CDR3 sequence (DNA): TGCAGCGTTGGTCAAAACACCGGGGAGCTGTTTTTT.

This clonotype has at least ten counts. The chain links TRBV7-8 to TRBJ2-2; TRBD1 agrees at 10 bases. The CDR3 runs 16 residues. Germline lookup yields CDR1 SGHVS and CDR2 FQNEAQ. Losses at the gene ends were 3 bases for V and 3 bases for J; bases not matched to a gene: 4. CDR3 residues: CASSFVGQGYTGELFF. In nucleotides, the CDR3 is TGTGCCAGCAGCTTTGTGGGACAGGGGTACACCGGGGAGCTGTTTTTT.

Many counts were recorded for this clonotype. This chain connects TRBV28 to TRBJ2-3; 11 positions match TRBD2. CDR1 is MDHEN and CDR2 is SYDVKM in the germline V gene. The CDR3 is 16 amino acids. V gave up 4 bases and J gave up 2 bases; unmatched junction bases: 5. This CDR3 reads CASSSRLAGSTDTQYF. CDR3 nucleotides: TGTGCCAGCAGTTCTCGACTAGCGGGATCCACAGATACGCAGTATTTT.

In this sample, this clonotype turned up many times. The chain recombines TRBV20-1 with TRBJ1-1; perhaps TRBD1 as D (5 bases). Trimming shortened V by 0 bases and J by 10 bases, and 15 bases separated the two germline ends. CDR3 length equals 13 residues. Germline CDR1 and CDR2: DFQATT and SNEGSKA (reference sequence). The CDR3 region has the DNA TGCAGTGCTAGAGATCGTACAGGAGTTCTAGCTTTCTTT. It specifies CSARDRTGVLAFF.

This clonotype has ten or more counts. The V and J genes are TRBV11-2 and TRBJ2-7; TRBD1 might be the D (6 bases). The CDR3 is 14 amino acids. Germline V lookup: CDR1 SGHAT, CDR2 FQNNGV. Trimming left V 1 base short and J 5 bases short, with 12 bases between. The CDR3 is CASSLADRRNEQYF. CDR3 DNA sequence: TGTGCCAGCAGCTTAGCAGACAGGCGAAACGAGCAGTACTTC.

As to this clonotype: The junction departs from the called germline gene at one end, perhaps through a read error. The V gene is TRBV6-5, the J gene TRBJ1-1; the D is unclear. The CDR3 extends over 15 amino acids. The V gene's germline CDR1 is MNHEY and CDR2 SVGAGI. CDR3 loop: CSSSYPRDSNTEAFF. The CDR3 nucleotides read TGTTCCAGCAGTTACCCGAGAGACTCTAACACTGAAGCTTTCTTT.

This clonotype was seen ten or more times. J is TRBJ2-7 and V is TRBV6-1; the D gene is possibly TRBD1 (8 bases). Germline CDR1 and CDR2: MNHNS and SASEGT. V was cut by 6 bases and J by 4 bases, with 19 bases left in between. The CDR3 is made up of 15 amino acids. The CDR3 here is CASRPSQGGQYEQYF. The CDR3 DNA follows: TGTGCCAGCAGACCTTCACAGGGGGGGCAGTACGAGCAGTACTTC.